The present TCR beta chain was sequenced within a study of regulatory T cells in long-lasting Graves disease. As for time point: persistent/refractory GD, antithyroid drugs over 5 years with positive TRAb. Extracted RNA from PBMCs served as the source of the TCR library. At least ten counts were recorded for this clonotype. With 3 bases clipped from V and 9 bases from J, the junction kept 3 bases outside the gene matches. The CDR3 totals 14 residues. Assembly of TCR beta libraries relied on iRepertoire HTBI primers together with Arm-PCR of CDR3 regions. In TCRdb, the multiplex PCR reads were re-called with MiXCR into one record per CDR3 protein. The sample shows 400,000 to 500,000 distinct CDR3 sequences, around 23% of them seen only once.

The chain uses TRBV12-3 or TRBV12-4 and TRBJ1-6; 9 nucleotides match TRBD1. The specimen comprised peripheral blood mononuclear cells (PBMCs), sampled when the disease was refractory, from a patient treated with antithyroid drugs. The receptor was derived from a female donor with Graves disease. CDR3 in DNA: TGTGCCAGCAGTTTTGGGACAGGGACTTCACCCCTCCACTTT. Translating it yields CASSFGTGTSPLHF.